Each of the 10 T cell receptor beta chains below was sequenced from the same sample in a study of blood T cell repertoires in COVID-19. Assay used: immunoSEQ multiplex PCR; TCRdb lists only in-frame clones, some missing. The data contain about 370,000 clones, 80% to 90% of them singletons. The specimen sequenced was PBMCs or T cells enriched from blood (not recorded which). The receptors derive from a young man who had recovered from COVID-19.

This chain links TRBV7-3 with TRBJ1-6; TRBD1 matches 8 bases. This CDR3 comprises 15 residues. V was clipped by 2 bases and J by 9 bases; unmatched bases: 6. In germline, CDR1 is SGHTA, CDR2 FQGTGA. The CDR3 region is CASSLVQGAGSPLHF. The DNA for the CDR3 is TGTGCCAGCAGCTTAGTTCAGGGGGCAGGTTCACCCCTCCACTTT.

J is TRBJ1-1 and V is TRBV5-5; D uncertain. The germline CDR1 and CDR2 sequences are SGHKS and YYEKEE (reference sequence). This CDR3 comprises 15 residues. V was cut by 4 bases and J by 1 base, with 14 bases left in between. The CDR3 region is CASSPKRTANTEAFF. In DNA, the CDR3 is TGTGCCAGCAGCCCCAAACGGACTGCGAACACTGAAGCTTTCTTT.

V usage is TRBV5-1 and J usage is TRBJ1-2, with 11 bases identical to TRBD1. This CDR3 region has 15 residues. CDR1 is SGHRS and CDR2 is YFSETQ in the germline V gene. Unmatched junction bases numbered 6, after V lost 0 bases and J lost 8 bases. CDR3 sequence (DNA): TGCGCCAGCAGCTTGGACGGACAGGGGGCGCGAGGCTACACCTTC. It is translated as CASSLDGQGARGYTF.

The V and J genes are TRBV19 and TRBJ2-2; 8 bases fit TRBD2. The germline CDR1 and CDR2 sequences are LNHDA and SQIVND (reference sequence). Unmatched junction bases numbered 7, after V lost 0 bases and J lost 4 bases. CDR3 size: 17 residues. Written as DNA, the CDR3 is TGTGCCAGTAGTATAGAGGCGGGAGGACGGGGCACCGGGGAGCTGTTTTTT. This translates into CASSIEAGGRGTGELFF. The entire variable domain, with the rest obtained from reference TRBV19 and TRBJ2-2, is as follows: DGGITQSPKYLFRKEGQNVTLSCEQNLNHDAMYWYRQDPGQGLRLIYYSQIVNDFQKGDIAEGYSVSREKKESFPLTVTSAQKNPTAFYLCASSIEAGGRGTGELFFGEGSRLTVL.

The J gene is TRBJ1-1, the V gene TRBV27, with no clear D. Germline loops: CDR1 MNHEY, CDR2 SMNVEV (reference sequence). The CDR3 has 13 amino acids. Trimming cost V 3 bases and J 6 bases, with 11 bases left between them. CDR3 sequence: CASSFWRNAEAFF. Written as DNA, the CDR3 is TGTGCCAGCAGTTTCTGGAGAAACGCTGAAGCTTTCTTT.

CDR3 sequence reads: CASSNNPGLVNEQFF. In nucleotides, the CDR3 is TGTGCCAGCTCAAATAACCCGGGGTTGGTCAATGAGCAGTTCTTC. V gene TRBV18 combines with J gene TRBJ2-1; TRBD2 might be the D (5 bases). The V end was cut by 5 bases, the J end by 6 bases, with 17 bases between. The germline gives CDR1 KGHSH, CDR2 LQKENI. CDR3 length: 15 amino acids.

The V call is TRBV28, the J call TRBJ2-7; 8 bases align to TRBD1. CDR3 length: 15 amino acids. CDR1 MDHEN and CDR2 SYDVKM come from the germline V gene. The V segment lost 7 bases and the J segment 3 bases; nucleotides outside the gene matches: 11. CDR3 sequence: CASTTTGTGFYEQYF. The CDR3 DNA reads TGTGCCAGCACCACGACCGGGACAGGCTTCTACGAGCAGTACTTC.

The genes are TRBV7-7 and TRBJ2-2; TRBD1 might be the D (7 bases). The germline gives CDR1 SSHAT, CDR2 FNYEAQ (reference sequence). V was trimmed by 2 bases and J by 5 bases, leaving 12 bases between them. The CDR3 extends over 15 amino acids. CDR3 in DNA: TGTGCCAGCAGCTTAAAGCAGGGGGGAACCGGGGAGCTGTTTTTT. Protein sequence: CASSLKQGGTGELFF. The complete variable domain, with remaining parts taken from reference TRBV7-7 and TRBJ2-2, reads GAGVSQSPRYKVTKRGQDVTLRCDPISSHATLYWYQQALGQGPEFLTYFNYEAQPDKSGLPSDRFSAERPEGSISTLTIQRTEQRDSAMYRCASSLKQGGTGELFFGEGSRLTVL.

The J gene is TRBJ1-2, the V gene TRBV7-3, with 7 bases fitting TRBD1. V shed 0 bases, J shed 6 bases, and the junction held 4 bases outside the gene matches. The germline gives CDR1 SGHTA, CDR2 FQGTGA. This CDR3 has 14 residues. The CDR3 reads CASSLTDRDDGYTF. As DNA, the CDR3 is TGTGCCAGCAGCTTAACAGACAGGGATGATGGCTACACCTTC.

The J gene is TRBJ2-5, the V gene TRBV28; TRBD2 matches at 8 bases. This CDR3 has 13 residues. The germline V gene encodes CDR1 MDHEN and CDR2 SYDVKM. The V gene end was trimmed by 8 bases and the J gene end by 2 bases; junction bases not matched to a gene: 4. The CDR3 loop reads CASGLAGQETQYF. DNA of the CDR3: TGTGCCAGCGGGTTAGCGGGGCAAGAGACCCAGTACTTC.